This TCR beta chain was identified in a study of regulatory T cells in long-lasting Graves disease. The CDR3 has 12 amino acids. The germline CDR1 and CDR2 sequences are MNHNS and SASEGT. V was shortened by 6 bases and J by 3 bases, with 9 bases between the two germline ends. Study findings and constraints: Examination was confined to peripheral blood, excluding thyroid tissue.

Time point of the sample: newly diagnosed GD, antithyroid drugs for less than 3 months. The TCR library was prepared using RNA isolated from PBMCs. This clonotype was counted many times. Its cognate antigen is unknown. Construction of the TCR beta libraries employed iRepertoire HTBI primers in conjunction with Arm-PCR of CDR3 regions. Each CDR3 protein gets one entry after TCRdb re-called the multiplex PCR reads with MiXCR. This sample carries fewer than 500,000 distinct CDR3 sequences, 15% to 20% of them seen once, and the ten largest clones take more than 10%. This sample was also put to use in a study of T cells in Graves' hyperthyroidism and ophthalmopathy. As that study records: It was considered stable Graves' hyperthyroidism when ophthalmopathy did not progress within 18 months. With a duration under 2 months, the hyperthyroidism was newly diagnosed in patients aged 18 to 65.

Source: peripheral blood mononuclear cells (PBMCs), taken at new diagnosis, from a patient treated with antithyroid drugs. This receptor was taken from a man in his forties with Graves disease. This chain joins TRBV6-1 and TRBJ2-7; D possibly matches TRBD1 or TRBD2 (5 bases each). CDR3 loop: CASRRDRYEQYF. The DNA for the CDR3 is TGTGCCAGCAGAAGGGACCGCTACGAGCAGTACTTC.